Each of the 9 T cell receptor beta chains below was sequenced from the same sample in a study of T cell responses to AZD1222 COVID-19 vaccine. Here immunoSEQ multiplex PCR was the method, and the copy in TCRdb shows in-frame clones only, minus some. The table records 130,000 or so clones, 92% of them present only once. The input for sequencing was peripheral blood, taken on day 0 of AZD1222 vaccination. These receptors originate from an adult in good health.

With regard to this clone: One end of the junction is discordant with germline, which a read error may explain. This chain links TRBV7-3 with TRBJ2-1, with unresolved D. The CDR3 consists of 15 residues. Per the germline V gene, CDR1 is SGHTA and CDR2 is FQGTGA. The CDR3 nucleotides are TGTGCCAGCAGCCTAACCCCTCGGTCCTACAATGAGCAGTTCTTC. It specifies CASSLTPRSYNEQFF.

CDR3 loop: CASSTPGRIFGNTIYF. For the CDR3, the DNA is TGTGCCAGCAGCACCCCAGGACGGATATTTGGAAACACCATATATTTT. This sequence joins TRBV3-1 (or the pseudogene TRBV3-2) and TRBJ1-3; D uncertain. Deletions cut 5 bases from V and 3 bases from J, with 17 bases between. The CDR3 loop spans 16 amino acids. Germline CDR1 LGHDT, CDR2 YNNKEL (reference sequence).

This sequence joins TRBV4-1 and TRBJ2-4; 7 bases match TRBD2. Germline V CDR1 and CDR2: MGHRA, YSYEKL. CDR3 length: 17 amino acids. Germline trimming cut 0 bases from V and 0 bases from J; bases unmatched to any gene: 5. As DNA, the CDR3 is TGCGCCAGCAGCCAAGATTGGGGGGGGTTAGCCAAAAACATTCAGTACTTC. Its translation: CASSQDWGGLAKNIQYF.

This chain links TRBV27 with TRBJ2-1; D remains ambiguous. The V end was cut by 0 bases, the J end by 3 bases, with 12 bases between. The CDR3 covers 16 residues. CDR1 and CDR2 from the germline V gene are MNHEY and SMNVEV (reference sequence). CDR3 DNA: TGTGCCAGCAGTTTATCGGCACAGCCAAACTACAATGAGCAGTTCTTC. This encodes CASSLSAQPNYNEQFF.

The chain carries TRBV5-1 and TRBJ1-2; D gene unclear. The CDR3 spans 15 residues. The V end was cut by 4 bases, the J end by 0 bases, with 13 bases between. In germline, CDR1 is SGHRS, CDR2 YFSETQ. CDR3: CASSPQIITNYGYTF. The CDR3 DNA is TGCGCCAGCAGCCCCCAGATAATCACTAACTATGGCTACACCTTC.

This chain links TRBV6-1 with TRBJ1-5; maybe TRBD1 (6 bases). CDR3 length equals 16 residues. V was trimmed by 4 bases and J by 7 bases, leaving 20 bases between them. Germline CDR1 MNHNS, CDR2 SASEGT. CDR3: CASSGTTGGGNQPQHF. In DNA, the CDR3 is TGTGCCAGCAGTGGAACGACAGGCGGAGGGAACCAGCCCCAGCATTTT.

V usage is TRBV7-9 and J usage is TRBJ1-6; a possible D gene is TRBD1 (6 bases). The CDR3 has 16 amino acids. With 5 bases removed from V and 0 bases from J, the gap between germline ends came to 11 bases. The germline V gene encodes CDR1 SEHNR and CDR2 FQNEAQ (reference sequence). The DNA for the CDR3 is TGTGCCAGCAGCGCAACAGGGAGCTCCTATAATTCACCCCTCCACTTT. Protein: CASSATGSSYNSPLHF.

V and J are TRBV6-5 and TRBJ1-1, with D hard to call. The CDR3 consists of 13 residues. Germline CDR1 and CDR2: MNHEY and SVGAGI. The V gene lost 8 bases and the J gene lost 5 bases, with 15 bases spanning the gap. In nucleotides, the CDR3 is TGTGCCAGCGGCCCTGGGCCCGGGACTGAAGCTTTCTTT. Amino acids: CASGPGPGTEAFF.

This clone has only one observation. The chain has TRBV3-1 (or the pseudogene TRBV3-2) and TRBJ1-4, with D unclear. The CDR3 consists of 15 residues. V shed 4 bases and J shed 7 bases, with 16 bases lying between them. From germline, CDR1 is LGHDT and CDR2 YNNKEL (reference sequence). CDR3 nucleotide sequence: TGTGCCAGCAGCCGCAGACAAGAGGAGGGTGAAAAACTGTTTTTT. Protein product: CASSRRQEEGEKLFF.